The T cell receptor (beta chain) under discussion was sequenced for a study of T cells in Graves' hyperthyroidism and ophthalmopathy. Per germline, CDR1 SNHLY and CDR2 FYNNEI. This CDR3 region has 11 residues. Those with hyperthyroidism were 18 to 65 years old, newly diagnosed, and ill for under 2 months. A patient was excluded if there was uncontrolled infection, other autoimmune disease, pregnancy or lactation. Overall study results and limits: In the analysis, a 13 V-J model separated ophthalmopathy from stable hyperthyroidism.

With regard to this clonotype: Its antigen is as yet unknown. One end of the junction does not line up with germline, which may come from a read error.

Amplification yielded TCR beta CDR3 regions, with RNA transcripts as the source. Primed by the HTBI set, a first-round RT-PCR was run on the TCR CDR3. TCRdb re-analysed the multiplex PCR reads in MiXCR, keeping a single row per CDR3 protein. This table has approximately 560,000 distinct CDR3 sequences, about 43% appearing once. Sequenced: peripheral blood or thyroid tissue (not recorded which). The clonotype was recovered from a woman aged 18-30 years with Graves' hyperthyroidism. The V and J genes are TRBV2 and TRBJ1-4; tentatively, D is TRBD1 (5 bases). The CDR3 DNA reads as TGTGCCAGCGGCGGGACGGTGAACACTGTTTTT. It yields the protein CASGGTVNTVF.